The next 26 T cell receptor beta chains were all read from a single sample in a study of blood T cell repertoires in COVID-19. TCRdb's table, derived via immunoSEQ multiplex PCR, lists solely in-frame clones and lacks some. The sample shows about 16,000 clones, roughly nine tenths of them seen only once. Source material: peripheral blood. These receptors originate from an elderly man with acute or convalescent COVID-19.

The rearrangement joins TRBV18 to TRBJ1-1; D remains ambiguous. From germline, CDR1 is KGHSH and CDR2 LQKENI. V was shortened by 0 bases and J by 6 bases, with 11 bases between the two germline ends. The CDR3 spans 14 residues. CDR3: CASSPPPGRAEAFF. In nucleotides, the CDR3 is TGTGCCAGCTCACCACCCCCGGGAAGGGCTGAAGCTTTCTTT.

The chain joins TRBV7-3 to TRBJ2-1; 7 bases map to TRBD1. There are 15 residues in the CDR3. The junction had 9 bases not matched to a gene; V was cut back by 4 bases and J by 6 bases. The V gene's germline CDR1 is SGHTA and CDR2 FQGTGA. CDR3 sequence: CASSSGQVAGNEQFF. In DNA, the CDR3 is TGTGCCAGCAGCTCAGGACAGGTCGCAGGCAATGAGCAGTTCTTC.

The rearrangement joins TRBV5-1 to TRBJ2-5; TRBD2 aligns across 8 bases. Looked up from germline, CDR1 is SGHRS and CDR2 is YFSETQ. There are 15 residues in the CDR3. Trimming at V came to 4 bases and at J to 5 bases, leaving 10 bases not matched to a gene. CDR3 DNA: TGCGCCAGCAGCGTCCCGGCGGGGGGCGGGGAGACCCAGTACTTC. Protein: CASSVPAGGGETQYF.

The V call is TRBV24-1, the J call TRBJ2-6, with 11 nucleotides matching TRBD1. V shed 5 bases, J shed 2 bases, and the junction held 4 bases outside the gene matches. The CDR3 sequence is 17 residues long. Germline CDR1 KGHDR, CDR2 SFDVKD. The CDR3 DNA is TGTGCCACCAGTGGTCGGACAGGGGGCACTGGGGCCAACGTCCTGACTTTC. Protein sequence: CATSGRTGGTGANVLTF.

The genes are TRBV3-1 (or the pseudogene TRBV3-2) and TRBJ2-7; possibly TRBD2 for D (6 bases). CDR3 length: 12 residues. Germline assignment: CDR1 LGHDT and CDR2 YNNKEL (reference sequence). Trimming shortened V by 5 bases and J by 7 bases, and 12 bases separated the two germline ends. The CDR3 loop reads CASSFSGREQYF. The CDR3 nucleotides read TGTGCCAGCAGCTTTTCGGGGAGGGAGCAGTACTTC.

This sequence joins TRBV11-3 and TRBJ1-1; 10 bases fit TRBD1. Per germline, CDR1 SGHNT and CDR2 YENEEA. The CDR3 has 16 amino acids. Trimming at V came to 4 bases and at J to 1 base, leaving 6 bases not matched to a gene. CDR3 sequence (DNA): TGTGCCAGCAGCTCACGACAGGGGGCTTGGAACACTGAAGCTTTCTTT. Translated: CASSSRQGAWNTEAFF.

This rearrangement joins TRBV19 to TRBJ2-3; 13 nucleotides line up with TRBD2. This CDR3 is built from 17 residues. V was clipped by 4 bases and J by 6 bases; unmatched bases: 10. Germline CDR1 reads LNHDA; CDR2 reads SQIVND (reference sequence). CDR3 protein: CASSRLAGGHRSDTQYF. The CDR3, as DNA: TGTGCCAGTAGTAGACTAGCGGGGGGCCACCGGTCCGATACGCAGTATTTT.

The V and J genes are TRBV5-5 and TRBJ2-2; 10 nucleotides align to TRBD1. The germline CDR1 and CDR2 sequences are SGHKS and YYEKEE (reference sequence). The CDR3 loop spans 16 amino acids. The V and J ends lost 2 bases and 5 bases, in that order; junction bases with no gene match: 6. CDR3 in DNA: TGTGCCAGCAGCTTAAGGACAGGGGGACGGACCGGGGAGCTGTTTTTT. Translated: CASSLRTGGRTGELFF.

The V gene is TRBV19, the J gene TRBJ2-2, with 8 bases matching TRBD1. Germline V gene data show CDR1 as LNHDA and CDR2 as SQIVND (reference sequence). CDR3 length: 14 amino acids. The V gene end was trimmed by 4 bases and the J gene end by 7 bases; junction bases not matched to a gene: 5. The CDR3 bases are TGTGCCAGTAGTACAGGGGGCAAGATCGGGGAGCTGTTTTTT. Its protein is CASSTGGKIGELFF.

The DNA for the CDR3 is TGTGCCAGCAGTGAAGCCAGGGGAATGGGTGATGGCTACACCTTC. The encoded protein is CASSEARGMGDGYTF. The chain carries TRBV2 and TRBJ1-2, with D perhaps matching TRBD1 (6 bases). In germline, CDR1 is SNHLY, CDR2 FYNNEI. The V gene lost 0 bases and the J gene lost 6 bases, with 14 bases spanning the gap. The CDR3 runs to 15 residues.

This clone has a single count. The chain joins TRBV30 to TRBJ1-5; D is ambiguous. CDR1 and CDR2 (germline): GTSNPN, SVGIG (reference sequence). The V end lost 5 bases, the J end lost 0 bases, and 8 bases lay between the germline ends. The CDR3 loop spans 13 amino acids. CDR3 residues: CAWAQNSNQPQHF. CDR3 in DNA: TGTGCCTGGGCACAGAATAGCAATCAGCCCCAGCATTTT.

The gene calls are TRBV27 and TRBJ2-7, with TRBD2 matching over 14 bases. The CDR3 consists of 17 residues. J was trimmed by 4 bases and V by 1 base; bases with no gene match: 6. Germline-derived CDR1 and CDR2 are MNHEY and SMNVEV (reference sequence). The CDR3 nucleotides read TGTGCCAGCAGTTTATTAGGGACTAGCGGGGGTCCTTACGAGCAGTACTTC. Translated: CASSLLGTSGGPYEQYF.

The chain is built from TRBV5-6 and TRBJ2-1; TRBD2 matches 8 bases. J was trimmed by 3 bases and V by 6 bases; bases with no gene match: 11. The CDR3 has 16 residues. Per the germline V gene, CDR1 is SGHDT and CDR2 is YYEEEE. DNA for the CDR3: TGTGCCAGCACCCCGAAGGGACTAGAAAGCTACAATGAGCAGTTCTTC. Protein product: CASTPKGLESYNEQFF.

This clone was counted only a few times. The chain couples TRBV6-5 to TRBJ1-2; 7 nucleotides align to TRBD1. V lost 0 bases, J lost 6 bases, and 7 bases stayed unmatched. The CDR3 is 15 residues long. Germline loops: CDR1 MNHEY, CDR2 SVGAGI. DNA of the CDR3: TGTGCCAGCAGTTACTCGCTAGGGGGCAGTGATGGCTACACCTTC. Translation gives CASSYSLGGSDGYTF.

CDR3 nucleotide sequence: TGTGCCAGCAGTCGGGACGGCGGGACCTACGAGCAGTACTTC. As protein: CASSRDGGTYEQYF. The chain carries TRBV6-5 and TRBJ2-7, with a possible D match to TRBD2 (6 bases). Germline V gene data show CDR1 as MNHEY and CDR2 as SVGAGI. V shed 5 bases and J shed 2 bases, with 13 bases lying between them. The CDR3 spans 14 residues.

The chain employs TRBV25-1 and TRBJ1-2, with 9 bases aligning to TRBD1. V was pared by 0 bases and J by 6 bases, with 5 bases of the junction left unmatched. CDR3 length: 15 residues. CDR1 is MGHDK, CDR2 SYGVNS, per germline. The CDR3 loop is CASSEYPGQGHGYTF. As DNA, the CDR3 is TGTGCCAGCAGTGAATATCCGGGACAGGGCCATGGCTACACCTTC.

V and J are TRBV20-1 and TRBJ2-7, with D possibly matching TRBD2 (5 bases). CDR1 is DFQATT and CDR2 is SNEGSKA in the germline V gene (reference sequence). The CDR3 runs to 10 residues. V was trimmed by 1 base and J by 7 bases, leaving 5 bases between them. CDR3 region: CSARGREQYF. The CDR3 bases are TGCAGTGCTAGAGGGAGGGAGCAGTACTTC.

The J gene is TRBJ1-3, the V gene TRBV12-2; the D call of TRBD1 is as the table states it, not checked on the DNA. TRBV12-2 is a pseudogene. The CDR3 runs to 20 residues. The CDR3 nucleotides are TGTGCAAGTCGTTCAGCCCCCGGGACACTTAGCCTGTGCTCTGGAAACACCATATATTTT. Translated, it gives CASRSAPGTLSLCSGNTIYF.

V is TRBV30 and J is TRBJ1-1; maybe TRBD1 (6 bases). Germline V gives CDR1 GTSNPN, CDR2 SVGIG (reference sequence). Trimming cost V 2 bases and J 1 base, with 11 bases left between them. The CDR3 runs 14 residues. Written as DNA, the CDR3 is TGTGCCTGGAGTTACGCCAGGGGGAACACTGAAGCTTTCTTT. It codes for CAWSYARGNTEAFF.

The genes are TRBV10-2 and TRBJ2-7, with 10 bases identical to TRBD2. V was clipped by 4 bases and J by 0 bases; unmatched bases: 3. The CDR3 covers 15 residues. Germline CDR1 reads WSHSY; CDR2 reads SAAADI. The CDR3 DNA reads as TGCGCCAGCAGTGGGACTAGCGGATACTCCTACGAGCAGTACTTC. Protein: CASSGTSGYSYEQYF.

The J gene is TRBJ1-1, the V gene TRBV4-1; 8 nucleotides agree with TRBD1. J was trimmed by 1 base and V by 4 bases; bases with no gene match: 14. Germline-derived CDR1 and CDR2 are MGHRA and YSYEKL. The CDR3 is 18 amino acids. The CDR3 loop reads CASSPIGQGKLRNTEAFF. DNA of the CDR3: TGCGCCAGCAGCCCTATTGGACAGGGCAAGTTGAGGAACACTGAAGCTTTCTTT.

The V call is TRBV29-1, the J call TRBJ1-4; D is possibly TRBD1 (5 bases). The V and J ends lost 6 bases and 2 bases respectively, with 10 bases between them. Germline CDR1 SQVTM, CDR2 ANQGSEA. The CDR3 consists of 13 residues. CDR3 sequence reads: CSVQTATNEKLFF. The CDR3, as DNA: TGCAGCGTCCAGACAGCTACTAATGAAAAACTGTTTTTT.

This chain links TRBV19 with TRBJ1-6; 9 bases are shared with TRBD1. Germline CDR1 and CDR2: LNHDA and SQIVND (reference sequence). This CDR3 region has 16 residues. V trimming: 7 bases; J trimming: 4 bases; junction bases outside the gene matches: 8. The CDR3 region has the DNA TGTGCCAGTAAGATGGGACAGGGACTGTATAATTCACCCCTCCACTTT. Its translation is CASKMGQGLYNSPLHF. Full variable domain (outside the CDR3, taken from reference TRBV19 and TRBJ1-6): DGGITQSPKYLFRKEGQNVTLSCEQNLNHDAMYWYRQDPGQGLRLIYYSQIVNDFQKGDIAEGYSVSREKKESFPLTVTSAQKNPTAFYLCASKMGQGLYNSPLHFGNGTRLTVT.

The chain is built from TRBV6-5 and TRBJ1-5; the match to TRBD1 covers 7 bases. V lost 0 bases to trimming and J lost 4 bases; unmatched junction nucleotides: 0. Germline-derived CDR1 and CDR2 are MNHEY and SVGAGI. The CDR3 contains 14 residues. The DNA of the CDR3 is TGTGCCAGCAGTTACTCCAGGGGGAATCAGCCCCAGCATTTT. This encodes CASSYSRGNQPQHF.

CDR3 loop: CASTRGGQGKSGYTF. CDR3 sequence (DNA): TGTGCCAGCACCCGAGGGGGCCAGGGGAAGTCGGGCTACACCTTC. The chain employs TRBV2 and TRBJ1-2; TRBD1 agrees at 7 bases. The germline V gene has CDR1 SNHLY and CDR2 FYNNEI. The CDR3 sequence is 15 residues long. V was clipped by 7 bases and J by 8 bases; unmatched bases: 16.

Only a few counts were recorded for this clone. Here the CDR3 reads CAWSAPWGGSSGNTIYF. As DNA, the CDR3 is TGTGCCTGGAGTGCCCCCTGGGGGGGGAGCTCTGGAAACACCATATATTTT. This sequence joins TRBV30 and TRBJ1-3, with a tentative D call TRBD1 (5 bases). V lost 1 base, J lost 0 bases, and 16 bases lay in between. CDR1 is GTSNPN and CDR2 is SVGIG in the germline V gene (reference sequence). The CDR3 length is 17 residues.